In its sample, the clone carrying this T cell receptor (beta chain) was seen once. Its target is unknown. This CDR3 is built from 15 residues. CDR1 LNHDA and CDR2 SQIVND come from the germline V gene (reference sequence). Trimming took 1 base from V and 1 from J, leaving 10 bases between them. The record originates from a study of T cell responses to AZD1222 COVID-19 vaccine. Findings and caveats of the study: Repertoires were sampled only after the peak T cell response. The CD4 TCRs associated with vaccination extended across spike and predominated at 160-218 and 743-854.

Sequenced by immunoSEQ multiplex PCR; TCRdb stores in-frame clones only, minus some. The sample records fewer than 100,000 clones, approximately 90% being singletons. This TCR was recovered from an adult who received the AZD1222 COVID-19 vaccine. The specimen was peripheral blood, collected 28 days after the second AZD1222 dose. The chain uses TRBV19 and TRBJ1-2, with D possibly matching TRBD1 (5 bases). Here the CDR3 DNA reads TGTGCCAGTAGTATAGGGGGACTCCTTAACTATGGCTACACCTTC. As protein: CASSIGGLLNYGYTF.